This paragraph reports one T cell receptor beta chain. Its antigen is still unknown. These data come from a study of cytomegalovirus exposure and HLA in healthy donors. On the study more broadly: The Caucasian-associated ancestry cluster contained approximately 81% of the roughly 390 genotyped donors. Study-wide points: For most TCR beta V segments, an earlier analysis put the productive rate at about 90% or about 30% of the time. No immune exposure information besides CMV serostatus was available.

Trimming cost V 5 bases and J 3 bases; bases outside gene matches: 9. Germline CDR1 reads MGHDK; CDR2 reads SYGVNS. The CDR3 runs to 16 residues. Primers for the PCR totalled 60 Vbeta and 13 Jbeta. This table comes from immunoSEQ multiplex PCR, and its TCRdb copy is limited to in-frame clones, with some not included. Among around 91,000 clones listed, over 65% were seen once. Sequencing input: PBMCs. J is TRBJ2-2 and V is TRBV25-1; 7 nucleotides agree with TRBD1. This clonotype originated in a middle-aged woman in good health and CMV-seropositive. CDR3 residues: CASSPLETGYTGELFF. The CDR3 coding sequence is TGTGCCAGCAGTCCTCTGGAGACAGGGTACACCGGGGAGCTGTTTTTT.